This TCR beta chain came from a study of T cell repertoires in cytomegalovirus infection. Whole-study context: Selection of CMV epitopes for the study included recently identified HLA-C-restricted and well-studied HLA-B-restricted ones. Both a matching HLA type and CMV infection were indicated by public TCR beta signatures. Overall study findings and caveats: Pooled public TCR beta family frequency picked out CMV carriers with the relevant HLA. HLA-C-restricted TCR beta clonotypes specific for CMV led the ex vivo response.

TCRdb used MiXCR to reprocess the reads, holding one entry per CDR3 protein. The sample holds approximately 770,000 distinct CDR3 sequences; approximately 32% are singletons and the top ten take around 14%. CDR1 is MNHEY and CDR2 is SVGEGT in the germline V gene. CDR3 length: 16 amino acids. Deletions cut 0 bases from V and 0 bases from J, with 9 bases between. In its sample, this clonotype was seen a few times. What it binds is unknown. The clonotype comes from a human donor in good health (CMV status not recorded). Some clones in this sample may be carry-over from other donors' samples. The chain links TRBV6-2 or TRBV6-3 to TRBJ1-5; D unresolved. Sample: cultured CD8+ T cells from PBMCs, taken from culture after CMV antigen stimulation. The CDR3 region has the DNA TGTGCCAGCAGTTACTCGGTACGAGCTAGCAATCAGCCCCAGCATTTT. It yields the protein CASSYSVRASNQPQHF.